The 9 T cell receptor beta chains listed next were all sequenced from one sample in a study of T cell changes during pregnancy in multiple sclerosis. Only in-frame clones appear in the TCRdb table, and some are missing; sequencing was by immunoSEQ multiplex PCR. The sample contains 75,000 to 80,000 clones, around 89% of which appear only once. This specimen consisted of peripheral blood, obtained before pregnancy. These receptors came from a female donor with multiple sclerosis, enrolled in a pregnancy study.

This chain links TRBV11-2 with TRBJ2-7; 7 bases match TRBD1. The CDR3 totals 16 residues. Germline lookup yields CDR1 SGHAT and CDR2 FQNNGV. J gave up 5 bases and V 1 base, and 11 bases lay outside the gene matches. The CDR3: CASSLAPGQKRDEQYF. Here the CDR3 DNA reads TGTGCCAGCAGCTTAGCCCCGGGACAGAAGCGCGACGAGCAGTACTTC.

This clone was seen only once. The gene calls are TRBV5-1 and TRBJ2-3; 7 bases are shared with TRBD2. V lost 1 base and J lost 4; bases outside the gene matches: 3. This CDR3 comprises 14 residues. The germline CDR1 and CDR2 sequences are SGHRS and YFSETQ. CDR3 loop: CASSLLAGSDTQYF. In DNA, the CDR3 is TGCGCCAGCAGCTTGTTAGCGGGTTCAGATACGCAGTATTTT.

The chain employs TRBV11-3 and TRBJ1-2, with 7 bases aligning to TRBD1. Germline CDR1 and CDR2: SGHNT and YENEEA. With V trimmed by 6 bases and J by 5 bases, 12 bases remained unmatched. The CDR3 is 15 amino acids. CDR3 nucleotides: TGTGCCAGCAGTTGTAACAGGGGCACACCTTATGGCTACACCTTC. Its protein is CASSCNRGTPYGYTF. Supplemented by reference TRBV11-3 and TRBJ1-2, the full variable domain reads EAGVVQSPRYKIIEKKQPVAFWCNPISGHNTLYWYLQNLGQGPELLIRYENEEAVDDSQLPKDRFSAERLKGVDSTLKIQPAELGDSAVYLCASSCNRGTPYGYTFGSGTRLTVV.

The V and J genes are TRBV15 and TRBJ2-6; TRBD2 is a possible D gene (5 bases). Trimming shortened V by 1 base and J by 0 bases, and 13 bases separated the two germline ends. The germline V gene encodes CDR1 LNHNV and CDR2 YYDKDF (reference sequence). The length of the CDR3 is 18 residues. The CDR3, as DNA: TGTGCCACCAGCAGAGTCGAGGGTGGGAGCTCTGGGGCCAACGTCCTGACTTTC. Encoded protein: CATSRVEGGSSGANVLTF.

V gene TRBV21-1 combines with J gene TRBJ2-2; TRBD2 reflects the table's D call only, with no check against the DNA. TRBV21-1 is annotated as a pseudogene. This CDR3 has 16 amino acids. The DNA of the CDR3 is TGTGCCAGCAGCAAGTGGACTAGCGGGGACACCGGGGAGCTGTTTTTT. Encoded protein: CASSKWTSGDTGELFF.

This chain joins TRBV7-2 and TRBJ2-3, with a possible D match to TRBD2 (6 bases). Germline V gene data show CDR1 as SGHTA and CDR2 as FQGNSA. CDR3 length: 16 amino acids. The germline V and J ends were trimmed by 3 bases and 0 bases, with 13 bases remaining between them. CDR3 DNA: TGTGCCAGCAGCTTGGTGGCGGGGCGAAGCACAGATACGCAGTATTTT. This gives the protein CASSLVAGRSTDTQYF.

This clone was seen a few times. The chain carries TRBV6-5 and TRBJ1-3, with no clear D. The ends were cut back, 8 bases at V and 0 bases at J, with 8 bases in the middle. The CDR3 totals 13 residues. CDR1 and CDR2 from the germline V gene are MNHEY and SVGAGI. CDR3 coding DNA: TGTGCCAGCGGAAGGAGCTCTGGAAACACCATATATTTT. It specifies CASGRSSGNTIYF.

The CDR3 here is CASRQGRVQPQHF. The DNA of the CDR3 is TGTGCCAGCAGACAGGGGCGGGTTCAGCCCCAGCATTTT. The gene calls are TRBV2 and TRBJ1-5; 7 bases match TRBD1. CDR1 SNHLY and CDR2 FYNNEI come from the germline V gene. This CDR3 is 13 amino acids long. V lost 6 bases to trimming and J lost 6 bases; unmatched junction nucleotides: 5.

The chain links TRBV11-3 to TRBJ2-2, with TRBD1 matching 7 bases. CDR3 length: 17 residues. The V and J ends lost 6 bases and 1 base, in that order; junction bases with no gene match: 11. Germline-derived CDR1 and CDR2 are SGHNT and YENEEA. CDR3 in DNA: TGTGCCAGCAGTCCCTGGCCGAGACAGGGGAACACCGGGGAGCTGTTTTTT. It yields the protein CASSPWPRQGNTGELFF.